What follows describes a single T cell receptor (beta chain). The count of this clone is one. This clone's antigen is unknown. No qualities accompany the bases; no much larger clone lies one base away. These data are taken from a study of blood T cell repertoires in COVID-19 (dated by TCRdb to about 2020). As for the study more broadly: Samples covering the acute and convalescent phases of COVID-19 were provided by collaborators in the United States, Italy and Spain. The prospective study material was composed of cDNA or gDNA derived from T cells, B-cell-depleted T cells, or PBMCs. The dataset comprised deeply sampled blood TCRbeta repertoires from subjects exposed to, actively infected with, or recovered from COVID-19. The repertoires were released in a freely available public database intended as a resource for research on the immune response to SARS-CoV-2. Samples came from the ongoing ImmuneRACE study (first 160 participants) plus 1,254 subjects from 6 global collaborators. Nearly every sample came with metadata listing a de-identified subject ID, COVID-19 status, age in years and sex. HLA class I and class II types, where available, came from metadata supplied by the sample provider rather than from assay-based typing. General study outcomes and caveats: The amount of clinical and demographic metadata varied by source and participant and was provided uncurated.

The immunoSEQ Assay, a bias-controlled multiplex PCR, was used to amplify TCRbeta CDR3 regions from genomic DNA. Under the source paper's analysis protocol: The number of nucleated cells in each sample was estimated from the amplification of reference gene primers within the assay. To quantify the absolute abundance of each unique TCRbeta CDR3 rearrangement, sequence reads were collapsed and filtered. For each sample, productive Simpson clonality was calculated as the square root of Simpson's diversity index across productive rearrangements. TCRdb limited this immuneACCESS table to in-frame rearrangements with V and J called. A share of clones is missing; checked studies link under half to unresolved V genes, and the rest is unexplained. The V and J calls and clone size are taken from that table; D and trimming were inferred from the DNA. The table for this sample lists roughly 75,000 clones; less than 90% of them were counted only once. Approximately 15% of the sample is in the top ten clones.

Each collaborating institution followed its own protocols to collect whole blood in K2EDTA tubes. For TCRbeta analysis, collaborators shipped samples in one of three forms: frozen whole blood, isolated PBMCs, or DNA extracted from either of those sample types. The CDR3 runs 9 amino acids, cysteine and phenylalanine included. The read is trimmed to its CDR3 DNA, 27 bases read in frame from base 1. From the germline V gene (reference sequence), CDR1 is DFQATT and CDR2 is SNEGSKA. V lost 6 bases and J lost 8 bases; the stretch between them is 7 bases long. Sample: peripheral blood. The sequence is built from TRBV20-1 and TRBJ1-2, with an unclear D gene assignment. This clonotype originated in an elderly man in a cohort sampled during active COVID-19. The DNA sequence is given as TGCAGTGCCTCCCGGGGCTACACCTTC. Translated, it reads CSASRGYTF.